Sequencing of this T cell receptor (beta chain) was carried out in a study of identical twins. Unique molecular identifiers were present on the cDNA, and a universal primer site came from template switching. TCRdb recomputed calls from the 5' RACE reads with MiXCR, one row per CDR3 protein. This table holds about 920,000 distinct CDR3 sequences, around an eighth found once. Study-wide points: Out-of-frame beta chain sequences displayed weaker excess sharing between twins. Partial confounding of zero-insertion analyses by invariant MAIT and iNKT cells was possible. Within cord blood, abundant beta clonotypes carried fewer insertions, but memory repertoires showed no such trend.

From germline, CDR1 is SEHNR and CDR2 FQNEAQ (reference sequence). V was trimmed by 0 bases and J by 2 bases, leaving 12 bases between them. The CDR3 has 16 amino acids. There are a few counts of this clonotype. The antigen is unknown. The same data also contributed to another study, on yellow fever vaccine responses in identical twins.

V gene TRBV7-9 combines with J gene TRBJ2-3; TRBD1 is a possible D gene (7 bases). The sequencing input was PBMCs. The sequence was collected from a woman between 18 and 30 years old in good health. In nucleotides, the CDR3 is TGTGCCAGCAGCTTAGCCGCGGGACAGAACACAGATACGCAGTATTTT. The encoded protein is CASSLAAGQNTDTQYF.